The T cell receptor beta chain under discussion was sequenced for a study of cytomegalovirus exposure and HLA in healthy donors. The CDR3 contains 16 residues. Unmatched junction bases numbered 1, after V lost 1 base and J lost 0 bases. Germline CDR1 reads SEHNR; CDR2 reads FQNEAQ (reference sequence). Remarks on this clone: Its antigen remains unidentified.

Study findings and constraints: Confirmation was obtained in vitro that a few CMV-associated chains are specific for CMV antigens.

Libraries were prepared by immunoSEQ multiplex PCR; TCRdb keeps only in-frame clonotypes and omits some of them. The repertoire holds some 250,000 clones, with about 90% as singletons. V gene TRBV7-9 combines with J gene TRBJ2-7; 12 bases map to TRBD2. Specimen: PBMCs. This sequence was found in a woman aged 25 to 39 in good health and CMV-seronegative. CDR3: CASSLGLAGDSYEQYF. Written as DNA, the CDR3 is TGTGCCAGCAGCTTAGGACTAGCGGGAGACTCCTACGAGCAGTACTTC.